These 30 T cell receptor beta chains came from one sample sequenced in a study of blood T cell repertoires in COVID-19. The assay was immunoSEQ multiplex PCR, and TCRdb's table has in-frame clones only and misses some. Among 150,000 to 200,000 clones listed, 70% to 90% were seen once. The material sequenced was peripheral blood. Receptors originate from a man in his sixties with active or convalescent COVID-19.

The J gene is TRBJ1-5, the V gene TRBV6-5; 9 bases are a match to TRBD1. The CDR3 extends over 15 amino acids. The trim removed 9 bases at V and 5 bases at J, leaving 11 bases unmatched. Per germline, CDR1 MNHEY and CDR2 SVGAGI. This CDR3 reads CASKWTGVFDQPQHF. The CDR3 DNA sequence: TGTGCCAGTAAGTGGACAGGGGTTTTTGATCAGCCCCAGCATTTT.

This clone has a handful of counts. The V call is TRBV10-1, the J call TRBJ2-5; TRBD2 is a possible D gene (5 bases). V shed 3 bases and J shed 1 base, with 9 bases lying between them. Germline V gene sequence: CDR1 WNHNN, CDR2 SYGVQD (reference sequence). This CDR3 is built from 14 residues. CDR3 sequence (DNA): TGCGCCAGCAGTGATGGAGGTAGCCAAGAGACCCAGTACTTC. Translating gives CASSDGGSQETQYF.

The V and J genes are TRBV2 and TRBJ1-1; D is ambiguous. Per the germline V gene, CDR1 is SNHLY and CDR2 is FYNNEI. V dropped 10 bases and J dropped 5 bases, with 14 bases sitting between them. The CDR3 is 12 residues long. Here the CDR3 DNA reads TGTGCCACCACTACGGGAAGGACTGAAGCTTTCTTT. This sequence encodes CATTTGRTEAFF.

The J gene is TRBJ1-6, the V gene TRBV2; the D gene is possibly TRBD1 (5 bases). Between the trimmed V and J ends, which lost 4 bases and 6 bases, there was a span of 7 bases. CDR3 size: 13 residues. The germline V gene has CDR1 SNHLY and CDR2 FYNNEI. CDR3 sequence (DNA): TGTGCCAGCAGTGGACAGCCTAATTCACCCCTCCACTTT. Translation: CASSGQPNSPLHF.

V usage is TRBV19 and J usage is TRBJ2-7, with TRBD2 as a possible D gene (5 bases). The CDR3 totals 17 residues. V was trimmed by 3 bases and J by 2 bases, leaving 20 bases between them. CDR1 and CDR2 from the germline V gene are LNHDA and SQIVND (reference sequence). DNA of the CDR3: TGTGCCAGTAGTATCGGAGTTGGCAGGTTCGGGACCTACGAGCAGTACTTC. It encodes CASSIGVGRFGTYEQYF.

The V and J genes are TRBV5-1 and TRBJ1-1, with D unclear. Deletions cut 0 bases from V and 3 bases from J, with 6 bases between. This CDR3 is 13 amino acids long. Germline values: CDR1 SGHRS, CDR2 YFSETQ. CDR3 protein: CASSLAVDTEAFF. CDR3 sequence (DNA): TGCGCCAGCAGCTTGGCCGTTGACACTGAAGCTTTCTTT.

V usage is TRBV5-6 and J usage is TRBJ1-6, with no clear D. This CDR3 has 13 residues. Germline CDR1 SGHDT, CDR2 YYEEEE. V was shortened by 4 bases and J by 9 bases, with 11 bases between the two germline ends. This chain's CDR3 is CASSPEYGSPLHF. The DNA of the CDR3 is TGTGCCAGCAGCCCAGAATATGGTTCACCCCTCCACTTT.

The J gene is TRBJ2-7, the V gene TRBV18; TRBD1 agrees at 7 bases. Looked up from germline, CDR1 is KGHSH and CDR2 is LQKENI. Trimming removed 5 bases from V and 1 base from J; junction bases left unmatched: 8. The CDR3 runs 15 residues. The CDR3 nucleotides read TGTGCCAGCTCAAGACGGACAGGTCAGTCCTACGAGCAGTACTTC. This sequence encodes CASSRRTGQSYEQYF.

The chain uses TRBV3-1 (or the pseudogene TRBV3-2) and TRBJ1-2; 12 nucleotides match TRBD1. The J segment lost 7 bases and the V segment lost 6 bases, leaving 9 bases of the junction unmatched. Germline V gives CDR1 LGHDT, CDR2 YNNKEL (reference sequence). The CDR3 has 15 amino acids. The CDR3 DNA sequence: TGTGCCAGCAGTTCCCCGGGACAGGGGGCTTTTGGCTACACCTTC. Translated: CASSSPGQGAFGYTF.

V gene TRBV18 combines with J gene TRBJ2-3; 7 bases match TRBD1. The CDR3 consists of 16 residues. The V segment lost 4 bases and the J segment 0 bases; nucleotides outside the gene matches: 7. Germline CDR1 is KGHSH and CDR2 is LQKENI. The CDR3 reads CASSRAGTASTDTQYF. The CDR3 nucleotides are TGTGCCAGCTCACGAGCCGGGACAGCTAGCACAGATACGCAGTATTTT.

CDR3 sequence: CASSLWQGAWNTEAFF. The CDR3 DNA reads TGTGCCAGCAGTTTATGGCAGGGGGCCTGGAACACTGAAGCTTTCTTT. This chain joins TRBV27 and TRBJ1-1; TRBD1 agrees at 8 bases. The CDR3 is 16 residues long. The germline gives CDR1 MNHEY, CDR2 SMNVEV (reference sequence). Trimming took 1 base from V and 1 from J; bases not matched to a gene: 5.

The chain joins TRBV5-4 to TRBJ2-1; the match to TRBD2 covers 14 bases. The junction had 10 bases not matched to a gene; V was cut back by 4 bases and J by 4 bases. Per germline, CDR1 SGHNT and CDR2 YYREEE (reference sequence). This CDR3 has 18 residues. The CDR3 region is CASSSPGTSGGSYNEQFF. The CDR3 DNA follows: TGTGCCAGCAGCAGCCCCGGGACTAGCGGGGGTAGTTACAATGAGCAGTTCTTC.

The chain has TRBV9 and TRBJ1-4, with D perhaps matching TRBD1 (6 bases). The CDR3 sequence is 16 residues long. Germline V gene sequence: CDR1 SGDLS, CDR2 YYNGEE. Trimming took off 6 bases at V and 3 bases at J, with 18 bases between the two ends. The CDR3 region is CASTPGASVSNEKLFF. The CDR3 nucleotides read TGTGCCAGCACCCCAGGGGCGTCAGTGTCTAATGAAAAACTGTTTTTT.

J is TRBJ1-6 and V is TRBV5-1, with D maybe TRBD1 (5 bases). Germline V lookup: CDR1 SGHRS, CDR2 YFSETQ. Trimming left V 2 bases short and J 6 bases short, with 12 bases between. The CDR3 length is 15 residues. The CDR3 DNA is TGCGCCAGCAGCTTAGGGGCGGTTCCTAATTCACCCCTCCACTTT. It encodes CASSLGAVPNSPLHF.

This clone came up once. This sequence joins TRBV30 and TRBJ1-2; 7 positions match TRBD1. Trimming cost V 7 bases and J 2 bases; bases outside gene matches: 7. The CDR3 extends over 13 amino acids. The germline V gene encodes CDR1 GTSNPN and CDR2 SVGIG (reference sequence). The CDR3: CAYNRGSNYGYTF. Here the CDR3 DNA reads TGTGCCTATAACAGGGGATCGAACTATGGCTACACCTTC. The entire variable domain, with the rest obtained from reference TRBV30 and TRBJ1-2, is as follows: SQTIHQWPATLVQPVGSPLSLECTVEGTSNPNLYWYRQAAGRGLQLLFYSVGIGQISSEVPQNLSASRPQDRQFILSSKKLLLSDSGFYLCAYNRGSNYGYTFGSGTRLTVV.

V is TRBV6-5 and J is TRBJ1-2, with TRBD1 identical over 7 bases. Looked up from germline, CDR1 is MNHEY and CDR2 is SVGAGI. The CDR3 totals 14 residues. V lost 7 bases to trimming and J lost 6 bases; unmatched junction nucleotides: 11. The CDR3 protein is CASKLRQGGDGYTF. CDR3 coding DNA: TGTGCCAGCAAGCTCCGACAGGGAGGCGATGGCTACACCTTC.

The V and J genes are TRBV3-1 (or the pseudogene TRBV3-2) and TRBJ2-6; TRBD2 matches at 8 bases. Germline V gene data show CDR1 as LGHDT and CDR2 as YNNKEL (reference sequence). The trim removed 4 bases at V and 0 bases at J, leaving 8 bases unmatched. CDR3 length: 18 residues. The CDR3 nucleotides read TGTGCCAGCAGCCGAAGAAATAGCGGGATCTCTGGGGCCAACGTCCTGACTTTC. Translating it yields CASSRRNSGISGANVLTF.

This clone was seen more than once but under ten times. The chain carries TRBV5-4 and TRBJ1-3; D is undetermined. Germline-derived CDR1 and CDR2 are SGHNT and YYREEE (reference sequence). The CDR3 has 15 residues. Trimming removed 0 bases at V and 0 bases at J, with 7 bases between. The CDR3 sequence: CASSLDGNSGNTIYF. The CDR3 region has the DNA TGTGCCAGCAGCTTGGACGGTAACTCTGGAAACACCATATATTTT.

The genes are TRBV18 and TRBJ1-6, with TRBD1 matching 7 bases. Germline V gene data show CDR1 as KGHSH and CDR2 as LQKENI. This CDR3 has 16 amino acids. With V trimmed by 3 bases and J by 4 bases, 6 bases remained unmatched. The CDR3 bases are TGTGCCAGCTCACCTACCCGGACAGGATATAATTCACCCCTCCACTTT. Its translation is CASSPTRTGYNSPLHF.

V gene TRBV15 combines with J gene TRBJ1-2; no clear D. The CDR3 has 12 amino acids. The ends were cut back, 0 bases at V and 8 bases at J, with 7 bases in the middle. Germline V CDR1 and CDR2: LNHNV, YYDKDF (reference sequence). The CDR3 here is CATSRETGGYTF. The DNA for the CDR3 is TGTGCCACCAGCAGAGAGACTGGGGGCTACACCTTC.

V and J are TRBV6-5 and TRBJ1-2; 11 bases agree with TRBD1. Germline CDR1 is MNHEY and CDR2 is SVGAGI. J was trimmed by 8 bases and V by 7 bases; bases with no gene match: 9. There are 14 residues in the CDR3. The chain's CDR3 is CASKGQGAEKGYTF. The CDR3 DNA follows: TGTGCCAGCAAAGGACAGGGGGCTGAAAAAGGCTACACCTTC.

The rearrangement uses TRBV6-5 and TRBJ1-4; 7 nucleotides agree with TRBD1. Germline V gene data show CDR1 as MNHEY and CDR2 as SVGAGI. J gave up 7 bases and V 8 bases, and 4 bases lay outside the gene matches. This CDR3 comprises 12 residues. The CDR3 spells CASHRGGEKLFF. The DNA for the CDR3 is TGTGCCAGCCACAGGGGAGGTGAAAAACTGTTTTTT.

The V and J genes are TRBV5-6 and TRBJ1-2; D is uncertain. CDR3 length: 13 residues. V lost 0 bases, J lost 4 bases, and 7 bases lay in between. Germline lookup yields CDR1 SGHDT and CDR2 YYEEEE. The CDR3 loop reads CASSLDSGYGYTF. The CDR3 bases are TGTGCCAGCAGCTTGGACTCTGGCTATGGCTACACCTTC.

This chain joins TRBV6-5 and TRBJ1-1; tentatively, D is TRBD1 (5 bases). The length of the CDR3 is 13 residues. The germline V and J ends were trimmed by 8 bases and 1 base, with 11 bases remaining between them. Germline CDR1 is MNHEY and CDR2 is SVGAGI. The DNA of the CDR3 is TGTGCCAGCGGGGGGATTTGGAACACTGAAGCTTTCTTT. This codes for CASGGIWNTEAFF.

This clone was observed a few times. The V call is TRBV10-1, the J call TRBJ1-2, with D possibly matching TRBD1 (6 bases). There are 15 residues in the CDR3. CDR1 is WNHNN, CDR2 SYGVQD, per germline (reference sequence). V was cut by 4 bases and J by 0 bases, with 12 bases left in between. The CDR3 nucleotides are TGCGCCAGCAGTGTGGTGGACAGAACTAACTATGGCTACACCTTC. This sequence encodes CASSVVDRTNYGYTF.

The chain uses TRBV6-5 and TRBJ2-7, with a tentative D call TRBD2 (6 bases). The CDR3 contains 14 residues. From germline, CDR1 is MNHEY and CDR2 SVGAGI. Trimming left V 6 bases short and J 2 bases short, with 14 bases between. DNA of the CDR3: TGTGCCAGCAGCACAGAGGGAGGACCCTACGAGCAGTACTTC. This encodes CASSTEGGPYEQYF.

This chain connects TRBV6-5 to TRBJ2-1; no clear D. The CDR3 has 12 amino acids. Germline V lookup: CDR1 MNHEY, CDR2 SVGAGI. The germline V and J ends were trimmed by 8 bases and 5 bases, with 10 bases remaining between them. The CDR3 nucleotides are TGTGCCAGCTGCGGAGCCGACAATGAGCAGTTCTTC. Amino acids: CASCGADNEQFF.

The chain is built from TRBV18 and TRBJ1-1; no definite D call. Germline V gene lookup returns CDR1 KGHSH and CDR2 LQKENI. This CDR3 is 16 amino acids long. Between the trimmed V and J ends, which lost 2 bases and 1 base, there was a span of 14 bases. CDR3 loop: CASSPNQAASNTEAFF. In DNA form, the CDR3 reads TGTGCCAGCTCACCAAATCAGGCAGCCTCGAACACTGAAGCTTTCTTT. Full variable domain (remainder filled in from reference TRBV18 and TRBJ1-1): NAGVMQNPRHLVRRRGQEARLRCSPMKGHSHVYWYRQLPEEGLKFMVYLQKENIIDESGMPKERFSAEFPKEGPSILRIQQVVRGDSAAYFCASSPNQAASNTEAFFGQGTRLTVV.

In nucleotides, the CDR3 is TGTGCCAGCAGCGTAGGGCCGGGGGGGTACCAAGAGACCCAGTACTTC. Protein sequence: CASSVGPGGYQETQYF. The J gene is TRBJ2-5, the V gene TRBV9; TRBD2 matches at 8 bases. V dropped 0 bases and J dropped 0; count of bases not matched to a gene: 4. CDR3 size: 16 residues. Germline V lookup: CDR1 SGDLS, CDR2 YYNGEE.

CDR3 sequence (DNA): TGTGCCAGCAGCTCCCCTCCAGACAGGATTCAGAGCTCCTATAATTCACCCCTCCACTTT. This translates into CASSSPPDRIQSSYNSPLHF. The chain recombines TRBV7-3 with TRBJ1-6; tentatively, D is TRBD1 (6 bases). V dropped 4 bases and J dropped 0 bases, with 22 bases sitting between them. The germline V gene encodes CDR1 SGHTA and CDR2 FQGTGA. This CDR3 spans 20 amino acids.